This entry concerns a single T cell receptor (beta chain). Antigen unknown. This sample was taken from a study of T cell responses to AZD1222 COVID-19 vaccine. Overall study findings and caveats: Spike-specific TCR breadth and depth both grew after two AZD1222 doses. Per reports, nearly half of all spike-specific TCRs target regions that are unmutated in variants. Clonal diversity may have been underestimated in mostly white British donors. CD4 TCRs linked to vaccination spanned spike, dominating at 160-218 and 743-854.

Germline loops: CDR1 MNHEY, CDR2 SMNVEV (reference sequence). Trimming took off 4 bases at V and 4 bases at J, with 13 bases between the two ends. This CDR3 contains 15 residues. The method was immunoSEQ multiplex PCR; TCRdb's version includes in-frame clones alone and lacks a portion of them. The data show under 60,000 clones, about 81% seen once. This sequence originates from an adult in good health. The source was peripheral blood, collected on day 0 of AZD1222 vaccination. This chain joins TRBV27 and TRBJ2-2; TRBD1 might be the D (5 bases). In DNA, the CDR3 is TGTGCCAGCAGTTCGCTCCCAAGGGGCACCGGGGAGCTGTTTTTT. This gives the protein CASSSLPRGTGELFF.